This is a list of T cell receptor beta chains from one sample in a study of cytomegalovirus exposure and HLA in healthy donors. Some clones are missing from TCRdb's copy, which holds only in-frame ones; the method was immunoSEQ multiplex PCR. The profile covers around 70,000 clones, with more than 75% appearing a single time and about an eighth taken by the ten largest. Sequencing used PBMCs. The receptors were sampled from a male donor in good health and CMV-seropositive. Both conserved end residues are part of each CDR3. D genes are given only for firm matches. Expanded clones get a size class; other rows say once, few or many, or leave the size out.

size	V	J	D	DNA	CDR3
few	TRBV4-3	TRBJ1-4	-	TGCGCCAGCAGCCGCCTCCAGGGGACTAATGAAAAACTGTTTTTT	CASSRLQGTNEKLFF
-	TRBV10-2	TRBJ2-7	TRBD2	TGCGCCAGCAGTGGGGGGTCTCCGGGACTAGCTGGCTACGAGCAGTACTTC	CASSGGSPGLAGYEQYF
few	TRBV21-1	TRBJ2-5	-	TGTGCCAGCAGCACCCGATCTAGCGGGGGCCAAGAGACCCAGTACTTC	CASSTRSSGGQETQYF
-	TRBV12-5	TRBJ1-1	-	TGTGCTAGTGGTTTGGGATCGGCGGGGGTTGAGACTGAAGCTTTCTTT	CASGLGSAGVETEAFF
-	TRBV15	TRBJ1-3	-	TGTGCCACCAGCAGAGAGGTAATGCGAGGAAACACCATATATTTT	CATSREVMRGNTIYF
-	TRBV6-1	TRBJ1-2	-	TGTGCCATCGGTCCACGGTCGGGCTATGGCTACACCTTC	CAIGPRSGYGYTF
few	TRBV7-9	TRBJ2-5	-	TGTGCCAGCAGCAACGGAGAGACCCAGTACTTC	CASSNGETQYF
-	TRBV10-3	TRBJ2-7	TRBD1	TGTGCCATCAGTGGACAGGGGGGTCGGCTCTCCTACGAGCAGTACTTC	CAISGQGGRLSYEQYF
-	TRBV6-5	TRBJ2-5	TRBD2	TGTGCCAGCAGTTATGCCGCTAGCGGGAGAGAGACCCAGTACTTC	CASSYAASGRETQYF
-	TRBV30	TRBJ1-6	-	TGTGCCTGGAGGGTGAGGGGGAGACTTAATTCACCCCTCCACTTT	CAWRVRGRLNSPLHF
-	TRBV5-1	TRBJ2-7	-	TGCGCCACTCGTACGATTGGGGGGGCCTCCTACGAGCAGTACTTC	CATRTIGGASYEQYF
-	TRBV4-2	TRBJ2-5	TRBD1	TGTGCCAGCAGAACAGGGGCCCTCAAGGGGGAGACCCAGTACTTC	CASRTGALKGETQYF
-	TRBV29-1	TRBJ2-2	-	TGCAGCGTTGAAGCAGGGGGGCGGACCGGGGAGCTGTTTTTT	CSVEAGGRTGELFF
-	TRBV6-6	TRBJ2-2	TRBD1	TGTGCCAGCAGGGGACAGGGCGGCACCGGGGAGCTGTTTTTT	CASRGQGGTGELFF
few	TRBV6-1	TRBJ2-7	TRBD2	TGTGCCAGCAGCCCGGGACTAGCGGGAACCTACGAGCAGTACTTC	CASSPGLAGTYEQYF
-	TRBV9	TRBJ2-3	-	TGTGCCAGCAGCGTAGCGACAGATACGCAGTATTTT	CASSVATDTQYF
-	TRBV5-1	TRBJ2-7	TRBD2	TGCGCCAGCAGCTTCGGGGGGGCGGGGGGAAGCTCCTACGAGCAGTACTTC	CASSFGGAGGSSYEQYF
-	TRBV5-6	TRBJ1-2	TRBD1	TGTGCCAGCACCCGACAGGGGGCCCACTATGGCTACACCTTC	CASTRQGAHYGYTF
-	TRBV9	TRBJ2-4	TRBD2	TGTGCCAGCACCCCCCTCGGGGGGGAGGGAAACATTCAGTACTTC	CASTPLGGEGNIQYF
-	TRBV11-2	TRBJ2-7	-	TGTGCCAGCAGCGACCGGGTCAGCGGCAACTCCTACGAGCAGTACTTC	CASSDRVSGNSYEQYF
-	TRBV28	TRBJ1-2	-	TGTGCCAGCAGTTTGTCAGAGGTAAACTATGGCTACACCTTC	CASSLSEVNYGYTF
-	TRBV6-5	TRBJ1-1	TRBD1	TGTGCCAGCAGTTCTGGACAGGGGGCGCCGGAAGCTTTCTTT	CASSSGQGAPEAFF
-	TRBV27	TRBJ1-2	TRBD1	TGTGCCAGCAGGGTCACAGGGGGCGCTAAGAATGGCTACACCTTC	CASRVTGGAKNGYTF
-	TRBV5-4	TRBJ2-7	-	TGTGCCAGCAGCCACCCGACGTTGAGGGGGAGCTCCTACGAGCAGTACTTC	CASSHPTLRGSSYEQYF
-	TRBV5-1	TRBJ2-7	-	TGCGCCAGCAGCCCCGGAGGGGCAGGCTACGAGCAGTACTTC	CASSPGGAGYEQYF
-	TRBV7-2	TRBJ1-6	-	TGTGCCAACAGGGTCGGTAATTCACCCCTCCACTTT	CANRVGNSPLHF
few	TRBV6-5	TRBJ1-2	TRBD1	TGTGCCAGCAGAAGGACAGGGGGCTCTGGCTACACCTTC	CASRRTGGSGYTF
-	TRBV30	TRBJ1-1	-	TGTGCCTGGAATAAGTGGGAGGACACTGAAGCTTTCTTT	CAWNKWEDTEAFF
-	TRBV7-2	TRBJ2-7	-	TGTGCCAGCAGCTCCGATAGGGCGCGGGCCGAGCAGTACTTC	CASSSDRARAEQYF
few	TRBV6-1	TRBJ2-4	TRBD2	TGTGCCAGCAGTGAGTTTAGCGGGAGGGCCCAAAACATTCAGTACTTC	CASSEFSGRAQNIQYF
-	TRBV7-3	TRBJ2-5	-	TGTGCCAGCAGCTTAAGTCTAGGAGGTGTCGAGACCCAGTACTTC	CASSLSLGGVETQYF
-	TRBV4-2	TRBJ2-2	TRBD2	TGTGCCAGCAGCCAAAATAGCGGGGGGGCGGGCACCGGGGAGCTGTTTTTT	CASSQNSGGAGTGELFF
-	TRBV6-5	TRBJ2-5	-	TGTGCCAGCAGTTACTCGATGGGGCAGGGACAAGAGACCCAGTACTTC	CASSYSMGQGQETQYF
-	TRBV23-1	TRBJ1-2	-	TGCGCCAGCAGTCATATTGCAGGGCAAGGTGGCTACACCTTC	CASSHIAGQGGYTF
few	TRBV19	TRBJ2-1	TRBD2	TGTGCCAGTAGCACTAGCGGGAGCCTCTCCTACAATGAGCAGTTCTTC	CASSTSGSLSYNEQFF
-	TRBV19	TRBJ1-2	-	TGTGCCAGTAGTACTCGACAGGCTTTGGGTACTGGCTACACCTTC	CASSTRQALGTGYTF
once	TRBV6-5	TRBJ2-5	TRBD1	TGTGCCAGCAGTCACGACAGGGGGCAAGAGACCCAGTACTTC	CASSHDRGQETQYF
-	TRBV6-5	TRBJ2-7	-	TGTGCCAGCAGCCCTTTTGGCCACCTCTACGAGCAGTACTTC	CASSPFGHLYEQYF
-	TRBV9	TRBJ2-7	-	TGTGCCAGCAGCGTAACGGCAGGGGCTACCTACGAGCAGTACTTC	CASSVTAGATYEQYF